Reported below is one TCR beta chain. Its target is not known. An end of the junction differs from the germline gene, which may be a read error. This PCR relied on a set of 60 Vbeta primers and 13 Jbeta primers. The protocol was immunoSEQ multiplex PCR, while the TCRdb copy is restricted to in-frame clones and leaves out a portion. The listing contains some 110,000 clones. This sample is part of a study of cytomegalovirus exposure and HLA in healthy donors. Study information: In an early release, HLA-typed donors contributed some 82 million unique TCR sequences. Whole-study results and caveats: Based on reports, TCR beta sequences accurately predicted HLA-A and HLA-B alleles for most subjects. Association with HLA alleles at 0.05 false discovery rate was found for 15,000 to 20,000 TCR beta sequences in a later analysis. Overall, approximately 150 TCR beta chains were annotated as cytomegalovirus-associated.

The CDR3 is 12 residues long. Germline lookup yields CDR1 SGHRS and CDR2 YFSETQ. The chain carries TRBV5-1 and TRBJ1-2; no clear D. The sequence derives from a man aged 40-55 years in good health and CMV-seronegative. Material: PBMCs. The CDR3 region has the DNA TGCGCCAGCAGAGGAGGGAACTATGGCCACACCTTC. Its protein is CASRGGNYGHTF.